These T cell receptor beta chains were read from a single sample in a study of spatial heterogeneity in lung cancer. A single record per CDR3 protein comes from TCRdb applying MiXCR to the 5' RACE reads. This sample has about 38,000 distinct CDR3 sequences, with less than 5.5% found just once. Sample: PBMCs, taken at surgery. The receptor source for this set is a female donor with early-stage non-small cell lung cancer. CDR3s include the opening cysteine and the closing phenylalanine or tryptophan. D genes are given only for firm matches. Clone size is shown for a subset of rows, as once, few, many or a class of expanded clone.

V: TRBV2; size: -; J: TRBJ2-5; D: -; CDR3: CASSVLGIETQYF; DNA: TGTGCCAGCAGTGTACTGGGGATCGAGACCCAGTACTTC
V: TRBV5-1; size: many; J: TRBJ2-3; D: -; CDR3: CASTRTPGNTDTQYF; DNA: TGCGCCAGCACTCGTACCCCCGGGAACACAGATACGCAGTATTTT
V: TRBV30; size: many; J: TRBJ2-7; D: TRBD1; CDR3: CAWSVFETGVAYEQYF; DNA: TGTGCCTGGAGTGTTTTCGAGACAGGGGTGGCCTACGAGCAGTACTTC
V: TRBV7-7; size: many; J: TRBJ2-3; D: -; CDR3: CASSPWSGDTQYF; DNA: TGTGCCAGCAGCCCCTGGTCTGGCGATACGCAGTATTTT
V: TRBV19; size: -; J: TRBJ2-2; D: -; CDR3: CASRTVGAGELFF; DNA: TGTGCCAGTAGGACGGTAGGAGCCGGGGAGCTGTTTTTT
V: TRBV16; size: -; J: TRBJ1-2; D: TRBD1; CDR3: CASSPGQGFYGYTF; DNA: TGTGCCAGCAGTCCGGGACAGGGGTTCTATGGCTACACCTTC
V: TRBV4-3; size: few; J: TRBJ1-4; D: TRBD1; CDR3: CASSQGGDRGSRRHEKLFF; DNA: TGCGCCAGCAGCCAGGGGGGGGACAGGGGCTCCAGGAGGCATGAAAAACTGTTTTTT
V: TRBV7-9; size: many; J: TRBJ2-1; D: -; CDR3: CASSLVLARSPITNEQFF; DNA: TGTGCCAGCAGCTTAGTATTAGCTCGATCGCCGATTACCAATGAGCAGTTCTTC
V: TRBV4-2; size: -; J: TRBJ2-7; D: -; CDR3: CASSQHTDSYEQYF; DNA: TGTGCCAGCAGCCAACACACGGACTCCTACGAGCAGTACTTC
V: TRBV28; size: many; J: TRBJ2-5; D: -; CDR3: CASSSPERGKTQYF; DNA: TGTGCCAGCAGTAGCCCGGAAAGGGGAAAGACCCAGTACTTC
V: TRBV6-4; size: -; J: TRBJ2-1; D: TRBD2; CDR3: CASSSGGANGSYGDEQFF; DNA: TGTGCCAGCTCTAGCGGGGGGGCAAATGGAAGCTACGGTGATGAGCAGTTCTTC
V: TRBV6-5; size: many; J: TRBJ2-3; D: TRBD1; CDR3: CASRPPGQGWDTQYF; DNA: TGTGCCAGCAGACCACCGGGACAGGGATGGGATACGCAGTATTTT
V: TRBV9; size: many; J: TRBJ1-2; D: -; CDR3: CASSDHPNYGYTF; DNA: TGTGCCAGCAGCGACCACCCGAACTATGGCTACACCTTC
V: TRBV28; size: many; J: TRBJ1-1; D: TRBD1; CDR3: CASSSSGTGGNKAEAFF; DNA: TGTGCCAGCAGTTCGTCCGGGACAGGCGGTAATAAGGCTGAAGCTTTCTTT
V: TRBV6-5; size: -; J: TRBJ2-3; D: -; CDR3: CAGSYADPGAGTDTQYF; DNA: TGTGCCGGCAGTTACGCAGACCCGGGGGCCGGCACAGATACGCAGTATTTT
V: TRBV4-1; size: -; J: TRBJ2-1; D: TRBD1; CDR3: CASSQDAGGSSYNEQFF; DNA: TGCGCCAGCAGCCAAGATGCAGGGGGAAGCTCCTACAATGAGCAGTTCTTC
V: TRBV28; size: many; J: TRBJ1-6; D: -; CDR3: CASSIGGNSPLHF; DNA: TGTGCCAGCTCTATAGGCGGCAATTCACCCCTCCACTTT
V: TRBV20-1; size: few; J: TRBJ1-6; D: -; CDR3: CSARGPQGGSPLHF; DNA: TGCAGTGCTAGAGGTCCTCAGGGTGGTTCACCCCTCCACTTT
V: TRBV12-3/TRBV12-4; size: many; J: TRBJ1-4; D: -; CDR3: CASSPLMGPNEKLFF; DNA: TGTGCCAGCAGTCCTCTTATGGGACCTAATGAAAAACTGTTTTTT
V: TRBV27; size: few; J: TRBJ2-5; D: -; CDR3: CASSLDGGSTKMTQYF; DNA: TGTGCCAGCAGTTTAGATGGAGGCAGTACTAAAATGACCCAGTACTTC
V: TRBV2; size: many; J: TRBJ2-1; D: TRBD2; CDR3: CASQTSGAPGEQFF; DNA: TGTGCCAGCCAGACTAGCGGGGCCCCCGGAGAGCAGTTCTTC
V: TRBV11-2; size: many; J: TRBJ1-1; D: -; CDR3: CASSSLASTEAFF; DNA: TGTGCCAGCAGCTCCCTCGCTAGCACTGAAGCTTTCTTT
V: TRBV5-4; size: many; J: TRBJ1-1; D: -; CDR3: CASILSGELSEAFF; DNA: TGTGCCAGCATCCTCTCAGGGGAACTTAGTGAAGCTTTCTTT
V: TRBV29-1; size: many; J: TRBJ1-1; D: TRBD1; CDR3: CSAGGGWGMNTEAFF; DNA: TGCAGCGCCGGAGGGGGCTGGGGGATGAACACTGAAGCTTTCTTT
V: TRBV29-1; size: few; J: TRBJ1-2; D: TRBD1; CDR3: CSATGQGRSYTF; DNA: TGCAGCGCCACAGGACAGGGCCGGAGCTACACCTTC
V: TRBV6-4; size: many; J: TRBJ1-1; D: -; CDR3: CASSDSWDTEAFF; DNA: TGTGCCAGCAGTGACTCGTGGGACACTGAAGCTTTCTTT
V: TRBV13; size: many; J: TRBJ2-5; D: TRBD1; CDR3: CASSTGQGRETQYF; DNA: TGTGCCAGCTCCACGGGACAGGGGCGAGAGACCCAGTACTTC
V: TRBV6-2/TRBV6-3; size: few; J: TRBJ1-4; D: -; CDR3: CASSTGMQKLFF; DNA: TGTGCCAGCAGCACAGGGATGCAAAAACTGTTTTTT
V: TRBV7-6; size: -; J: TRBJ2-3; D: -; CDR3: CASGPTWRSTDTQYF; DNA: TGTGCCAGCGGACCGACATGGCGAAGCACAGATACGCAGTATTTT
V: TRBV20-1; size: many; J: TRBJ1-2; D: -; CDR3: CSARDHGGRYTF; DNA: TGCAGTGCTAGAGATCACGGAGGACGCTACACCTTC
V: TRBV4-1; size: -; J: TRBJ1-3; D: TRBD1; CDR3: CASSQPWTGAGNTIYF; DNA: TGCGCCAGCAGCCAACCCTGGACAGGGGCTGGAAACACCATATATTTT
V: TRBV6-5; size: -; J: TRBJ2-7; D: -; CDR3: CASRTLTVTYEQYF; DNA: TGTGCCAGCAGAACCCTGACGGTGACCTACGAGCAGTACTTC
V: TRBV6-2/TRBV6-3; size: few; J: TRBJ2-2; D: TRBD1; CDR3: CASRATGGGIGELFF; DNA: TGTGCCAGCAGAGCAACAGGGGGTGGTATCGGGGAGCTGTTTTTT
V: TRBV7-9; size: many; J: TRBJ1-2; D: -; CDR3: CASSFETGGRTF; DNA: TGTGCCAGCAGCTTTGAGACAGGTGGCCGCACCTTC
V: TRBV9; size: many; J: TRBJ2-1; D: -; CDR3: CASGAGNYNEQFF; DNA: TGTGCCAGCGGAGCAGGAAACTACAATGAGCAGTTCTTC
V: TRBV20-1; size: few; J: TRBJ2-1; D: TRBD2; CDR3: CSARAHFSGGQTHEQFF; DNA: TGCAGTGCTAGAGCCCACTTCTCGGGGGGGCAAACCCATGAGCAGTTCTTC
V: TRBV4-1; size: many; J: TRBJ1-1; D: -; CDR3: CASSRLVGGGTEAFF; DNA: TGCGCCAGCAGCCGCCTTGTTGGAGGGGGCACTGAAGCTTTCTTT
V: TRBV4-2; size: few; J: TRBJ2-3; D: -; CDR3: CASSQDGAGTSVSDTQYF; DNA: TGTGCCAGCAGCCAAGATGGGGCGGGCACATCGGTTTCAGATACGCAGTATTTT
V: TRBV28; size: many; J: TRBJ2-2; D: -; CDR3: CASRPGTNTGELFF; DNA: TGTGCCAGCAGACCGGGAACGAACACCGGGGAGCTGTTTTTT
V: TRBV6-2/TRBV6-3; size: many; J: TRBJ2-1; D: TRBD2; CDR3: CASLTGGYNEQFF; DNA: TGTGCCAGCCTCACGGGGGGCTACAATGAGCAGTTCTTC
V: TRBV6-1; size: many; J: TRBJ1-5; D: -; CDR3: CASSESRGGGQPQHF; DNA: TGTGCCAGCAGTGAGTCCAGGGGAGGCGGTCAGCCCCAGCATTTT
V: TRBV20-1; size: few; J: TRBJ1-2; D: TRBD1; CDR3: CSARGPGGGGYGYTF; DNA: TGCAGTGCTAGGGGCCCGGGAGGGGGCGGATATGGCTACACCTTC
V: TRBV5-1; size: -; J: TRBJ2-2; D: -; CDR3: CASSLGATNTGELFF; DNA: TGCGCCAGCAGCTTGGGCGCAACGAACACCGGGGAGCTGTTTTTT